Below are 9 T cell receptor beta chains sequenced from a single sample in a study of T cells in Graves' hyperthyroidism and ophthalmopathy. The TCR beta CDR3 regions underwent amplification using RNA transcripts as the source. Initially, a first-round RT-PCR of the TCR CDR3 employed the HTBI primer set. TCRdb reanalysed the multiplex PCR reads using MiXCR and keeps one entry per CDR3 protein. The sample records roughly 420,000 distinct CDR3 sequences, roughly 15% being singletons. The sequenced sample was blood. The receptors derive from a woman in her late teens or twenties with Graves' hyperthyroidism.

This clonotype was seen only once. This may arise from a read error, as a much more abundant clone is one base away. This chain connects TRBV7-9 to TRBJ2-7, with D maybe TRBD2 (6 bases). Per germline, CDR1 SEHNR and CDR2 FQNEAQ (reference sequence). Trimming stripped 6 bases from V and 5 bases from J, with 11 bases between. There are 12 residues in the CDR3. DNA of the CDR3: TGTGCCAGCAGTCAAAGCGGGCACGAGCAGTACTTC. This codes for CASSQSGHEQYF.

This clonotype was counted many times. The chain couples TRBV6-2 or TRBV6-3 to TRBJ2-3; 10 bases map to TRBD2. V dropped 2 bases and J dropped 2; count of bases not matched to a gene: 19. The germline gives CDR1 MNHEY, CDR2 SVGEGT. The length of the CDR3 is 21 residues. Written as DNA, the CDR3 is TGTGCCAGCAGTTACGGGTCTTGGCTAGCGGGAGTCCGATCCCCCACAGATACGCAGTATTTT. It encodes CASSYGSWLAGVRSPTDTQYF.

The table lists this clonotype with many counts. This chain links TRBV2 with TRBJ2-7; D is undetermined. V was trimmed by 8 bases and J by 3 bases, leaving 5 bases between them. Germline-derived CDR1 and CDR2 are SNHLY and FYNNEI. This CDR3 has 10 residues. The CDR3 loop is CASALYEQYF. The CDR3 DNA reads TGTGCCAGCGCGCTCTACGAGCAGTACTTC.

This clonotype occurred many times. V and J are TRBV7-2 and TRBJ2-5, with 11 bases lining up with TRBD1. The CDR3 is 15 residues long. The trim removed 5 bases at V and 5 bases at J, leaving 7 bases unmatched. The germline V gene encodes CDR1 SGHTA and CDR2 FQGNSA. The CDR3 sequence is CASSLWTGGGETQYF. Here the CDR3 DNA reads TGTGCCAGCAGCCTCTGGACAGGGGGCGGGGAGACCCAGTACTTC.

This clonotype was recorded at least ten times. V is TRBV5-1 and J is TRBJ2-7; 7 positions agree with TRBD1. Germline CDR1 and CDR2: SGHRS and YFSETQ. The CDR3 consists of 14 residues. V lost 8 bases and J lost 2; bases outside the gene matches: 10. As DNA, the CDR3 is TGCGCCAGTCGACCACAGGGGACAACCTACGAGCAGTACTTC. Translating gives CASRPQGTTYEQYF.

The table lists this clonotype with many counts. The CDR3 loop is CSASSGTGDNEQYF. The CDR3 DNA is TGCAGTGCTTCCTCCGGGACAGGGGACAACGAGCAGTACTTC. V usage is TRBV20-1 and J usage is TRBJ2-7, with 10 bases that match TRBD1. The ends lost 5 bases at V and 5 bases at J; junction bases unmatched: 9. The CDR3 covers 14 residues. In germline, CDR1 is DFQATT, CDR2 SNEGSKA (reference sequence).

DNA for the CDR3: TGTGCCAGCAGCCCACCGGGACTAGCGGCCTACGAGCAGTACTTC. Translation gives CASSPPGLAAYEQYF. This chain joins TRBV5-4 and TRBJ2-7; TRBD2 matches at 11 bases. Trimming cost V 4 bases and J 2 bases; bases outside gene matches: 5. The CDR3 is 15 residues long. Germline CDR1 is SGHNT and CDR2 is YYREEE (reference sequence).

Ten or more counts support this clonotype. This chain uses TRBV20-1 with TRBJ2-1; 8 nucleotides line up with TRBD2. The CDR3 sequence is 13 residues long. Looked up from germline, CDR1 is DFQATT and CDR2 is SNEGSKA (reference sequence). Trimming removed 5 bases from V and 12 bases from J; junction bases left unmatched: 12. As DNA, the CDR3 is TGCAGTGCTCTATCGGGAGTAGCGGGATTGCAGTTCTTC. Encoded protein: CSALSGVAGLQFF.

This clonotype appeared many times. The J gene is TRBJ2-5, the V gene TRBV7-9; D might be TRBD2 (6 bases). V lost 2 bases and J 0 bases, leaving 10 bases between the germline ends. Germline V gives CDR1 SEHNR, CDR2 FQNEAQ (reference sequence). The CDR3 is made up of 15 amino acids. The DNA for the CDR3 is TGTGCCAGCAGCTTAACCGGAGGGTACCAAGAGACCCAGTACTTC. Translation: CASSLTGGYQETQYF.